This TCR beta chain was sequenced in a study of T-cell reconstitution after alpha-beta-depleted transplantation in children. A library of TCRbeta sequences, prepared with unique molecular identifiers, was generated. TCRdb reprocessed the PCR reads via MiXCR and lists one record per CDR3 protein. The data hold a few hundred thousand distinct CDR3 sequences, with around 17% observed a single time. Per germline, CDR1 MGHDK and CDR2 SYGVNS. V lost 8 bases and J lost 2; bases outside the gene matches: 13. CDR3 length: 16 amino acids. This clonotype has more than one count but fewer than ten. The TCR comes from a human donor who donated a stem cell graft to a child with acute lymphoblastic leukemia. The input for sequencing was PBMCs from the stem cell graft donor, taken from the stem cell graft. V is TRBV25-1 and J is TRBJ2-5; 8 nucleotides agree with TRBD2. The CDR3 sequence: CASSTLLAERQETQYF. In DNA form, the CDR3 reads TGTGCCAGCTCGACCCTACTAGCGGAGAGACAAGAGACCCAGTACTTC. Complete variable domain (other parts from reference TRBV25-1 and TRBJ2-5): EADIYQTPRYLVIGTGKKITLECSQTMGHDKMYWYQQDPGMELHLIHYSYGVNSTEKGDLSSESTVSRIRTEHFPLTLESARPSHTSQYLCASSTLLAERQETQYFGPGTRLLVL.